This is a list of T cell receptor beta chains from one sample in a study of OX40 agonist ivuxolimab in advanced cancers. Produced via immunoSEQ multiplex PCR; TCRdb's table is partial and in-frame only. The sample consists of fewer than 50,000 clones, roughly 82% of them appearing once. The sequenced sample was CD4+ or CD8+ T cells sorted from blood, obtained in a trial of the OX40 agonist ivuxolimab. The source is an adult with an advanced solid tumor such as melanoma, head and neck, liver or kidney cancer. Each CDR3 is given with its conserved first and last residue.

J gene,V gene,CDR3 protein
TRBJ1-5,TRBV19,CASSIVPSGTQWPQHF
TRBJ2-7,TRBV13,CASSRPRDRGYNEQYF
TRBJ2-6,TRBV10-3,CAISEPRAANVLTF
TRBJ1-2,TRBV5-1,CASSFVSTGAPSNYGYTF
TRBJ1-1,TRBV27,CASSLGTEAFF
TRBJ2-7,TRBV6-5,CASSYRQGPSYEQYF
TRBJ1-5,TRBV30,CAWSVDSNQPQHF
TRBJ2-7,TRBV5-4,CASSRGTTMTYEQYF
TRBJ2-1,TRBV9,CASSVTGGEYNEQFF
TRBJ2-5,TRBV29-1,CSVDGLAGGGQGETQYF
TRBJ2-1,TRBV5-1,CASSTSTVSYNEQFF
TRBJ2-7,TRBV20-1,CSGRATYEQYF